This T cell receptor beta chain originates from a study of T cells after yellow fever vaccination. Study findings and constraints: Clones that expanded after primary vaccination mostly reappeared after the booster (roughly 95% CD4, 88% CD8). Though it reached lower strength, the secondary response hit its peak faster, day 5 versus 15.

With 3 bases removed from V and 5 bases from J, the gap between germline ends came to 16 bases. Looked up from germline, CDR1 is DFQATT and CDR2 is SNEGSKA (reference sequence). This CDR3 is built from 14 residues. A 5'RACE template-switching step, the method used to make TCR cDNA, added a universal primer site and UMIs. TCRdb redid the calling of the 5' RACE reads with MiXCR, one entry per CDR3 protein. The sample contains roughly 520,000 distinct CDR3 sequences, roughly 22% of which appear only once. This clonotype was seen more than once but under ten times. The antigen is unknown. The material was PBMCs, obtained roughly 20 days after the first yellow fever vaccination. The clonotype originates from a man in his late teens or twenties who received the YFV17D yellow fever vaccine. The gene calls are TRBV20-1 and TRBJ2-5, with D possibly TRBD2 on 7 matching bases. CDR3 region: CSASSGGPPETQYF. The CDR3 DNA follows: TGCAGTGCTAGTTCCGGGGGGCCGCCGGAGACCCAGTACTTC.